Included here is one TCR beta chain sequence, with context. The data belong to a study of blood T cell repertoires in COVID-19. Looking at the study overall: COVID-19 samples collected from the United States, Italy and Spain covered acute and convalescent phases.

Clones were sequenced by immunoSEQ multiplex PCR, and TCRdb holds only the in-frame ones, with some missing. The sample has about 150,000 clones; about 80% are singletons. Germline CDR1 reads GTSNPN; CDR2 reads SVGIG (reference sequence). The CDR3 sequence is 12 residues long. The V gene lost 1 base and the J gene lost 1 base, with 2 bases spanning the gap. This receptor was taken from a man in his fifties with acute or convalescent COVID-19. Specimen: peripheral blood. This chain links TRBV30 with TRBJ1-3; the D is unclear. CDR3 sequence reads: CAWSASGNTIYF. The CDR3 coding sequence is TGTGCCTGGAGTGCATCTGGAAACACCATATATTTT.